This T cell receptor delta chain emerged from a study of γδ T cells in repeated Plasmodium falciparum infection. Whole-study results and caveats: Over time and infection, Vgamma9/Vdelta2+ repertoires remained highly stable and polyclonal.

The CDR3 spans 17 residues. In germline, CDR1 is TSWWSYY, CDR2 QGS. Comment on this clone: Its antigen remains unknown. At one end the junction does not follow the germline gene, possibly because of a read error.

TCRdb re-processed the multiplex PCR reads using CATT. The table lists some 51,000 delta-chain clones, about 2% of them singletons. Bulk repertoires came from Vgamma9/Vdelta2+ or Vdelta2-negative gammadelta T cells flow-sorted from PBMC. The V call is TRDV1, the J call TRDJ1, with D maybe TRDD3 (6 bases). Matching the DNA to germline supplied the J gene, which TCRdb does not give. This receptor was obtained from a pool of human donors (malaria-infected and uninfected, not separated). Material for sequencing was gamma-delta T cells from blood. The CDR3 sequence: CSGEPLPTREYTDKLIF. For the CDR3, the DNA is TGCTCTGGGGAGCCACTTCCCACAAGGGAGTACACCGATAAACTCATCTTT.